This entry describes one T cell receptor (beta chain). The antigen is not known. Trimming removed 0 bases at V and 0 bases at J, with 9 bases between. The CDR3 loop spans 15 amino acids. Germline V gene sequence: CDR1 SGHAT, CDR2 FQNNGV. Produced via immunoSEQ multiplex PCR; TCRdb's table is partial and in-frame only. The sample consists of over 95,000 clones, approximately 88% of them appearing once. This record belongs to a study of T cell responses to AZD1222 COVID-19 vaccine. Whether given at about 4 or about 12 weeks, second doses were pooled. Findings and limits, study-wide: Clonal diversity was possibly underestimated; the donors were predominantly white British and more often female. Spike-specific TCR breadth and depth both grew after two AZD1222 doses.

This TCR was sampled from an adult who received the AZD1222 COVID-19 vaccine. The V call is TRBV11-2, the J call TRBJ2-7; D might be TRBD2 (6 bases). This sample comprised peripheral blood, obtained 28 days after the second AZD1222 dose. The CDR3 nucleotides are TGTGCCAGCAGCTTAGACCCGGGACTCTCCTACGAGCAGTACTTC. Its translation: CASSLDPGLSYEQYF.